This entry describes one TCR beta chain. Its antigen is unknown. The data stem from a study of CD8 T cells in Susac syndrome. Sequencing targeted TCR beta in blood CD8+ and CD4+ T cells. Random hexamers were used to reverse transcribe an amount of about 0.5 to 1 ug RNA. Coverage of TCR beta CDR3 amplification by immunoSEQ multiplex PCR extended to 54 Vbeta and 13 Jbeta. Using its own MiXCR run on the immunoSEQ multiplex PCR reads, TCRdb lists one record per CDR3 protein. The sample consists of tens of thousands of distinct CDR3 sequences, around 94% of them appearing once. Study-wide points: That the number of individuals in its TCR sequencing and HLA analysis was relatively small was acknowledged by the study.

Trimming took 0 bases from V and 1 from J, leaving 10 bases between them. Germline values: CDR1 LGHNA, CDR2 YSLEER. The CDR3 runs to 15 residues. The chain has TRBV4-3 and TRBJ2-7, with D unclear. The receptor's source is a human donor in good health. Sequencing was done on a sample of CD8+ T cells from PBMCs. The DNA of the CDR3 is TGCGCCAGCAGCCAAGATTATGATGGTTCCTACGAGCAGTACTTC. Protein: CASSQDYDGSYEQYF.